This section outlines one T cell receptor beta chain sequence together with its context. Its antigen is currently unknown. The CDR3 sequence is 18 residues long. Both subsets, CD45RA+ naive and CD45RA-negative memory, were split from the CD4+ cells. The source of the sample is a study of shared clonotypes between healthy human individuals. Profiling relied on immunoSEQ multiplex PCR, and the TCRdb table lists in-frame clones only, not all of them. The sample shows roughly 1.4 million clones, roughly 98.5% of them seen only once. The study's findings and limits: Naive subsets generally had larger estimated richness than memory subsets.

This clonotype originated in a young man in good health. The chain links TRBV1 to TRBJ2-3; the table's D call TRBD2 went unverified against the DNA. TRBV1 is tagged as a pseudogene. Source material: naive CD4+ T cells sorted from blood. Subset specified: CD45RA+ positively selected. CDR3 protein: CTSSHHPMTGIGTDTQYF. CDR3 in DNA: TGCACCAGCAGCCATCATCCTATGACGGGGATTGGAACAGATACGCAGTATTTT.